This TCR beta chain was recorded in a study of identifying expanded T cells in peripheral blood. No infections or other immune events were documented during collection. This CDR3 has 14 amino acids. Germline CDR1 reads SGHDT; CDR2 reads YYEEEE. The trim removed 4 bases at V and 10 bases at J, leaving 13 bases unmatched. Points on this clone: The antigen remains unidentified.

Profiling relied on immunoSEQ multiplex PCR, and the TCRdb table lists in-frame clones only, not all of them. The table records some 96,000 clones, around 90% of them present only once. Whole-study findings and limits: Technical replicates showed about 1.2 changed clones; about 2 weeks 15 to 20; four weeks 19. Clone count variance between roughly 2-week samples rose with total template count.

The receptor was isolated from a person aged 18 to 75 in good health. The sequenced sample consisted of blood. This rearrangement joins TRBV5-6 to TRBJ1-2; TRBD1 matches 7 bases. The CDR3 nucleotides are TGTGCCAGCAGCCTACAGGGGCCCGCTCTCCCCTACACCTTC. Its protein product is CASSLQGPALPYTF.